These 28 T cell receptor beta chains came from one sample sequenced in a study of shared clonotypes between healthy human individuals (dated by TCRdb to the early 2020s). The method behind the library was the immunoSEQ multiplex PCR assay. Entries here come from immuneACCESS through TCRdb and include only in-frame sequences with V and J called. Some clones fail to appear in such tables; in the studies checked, an unresolved V gene covers under half of the shortfall, and the cause of the remainder is unknown. The sample has approximately 2,300,000 clones on record, around 90% of them singletons. Jointly, the top ten make up approximately 0.41% of the sample. The specimen sequenced was naive CD4+ T cells from PBMCs. In light of the paper, this sample's cell subset or site label describes: CD45RA+ positively selected. These receptors originate from a man in his late teens or twenties in good health. Some clones in this sample may be carry-over from other donors' samples.

The chain uses TRBV14 and TRBJ2-7, with 8 positions matching TRBD1. The CDR3 length is 17 residues. Germline CDR1 is SGHDN and CDR2 is FVKESK. With V trimmed by 1 base and J by 0 bases, 8 bases remained unmatched. CDR3 in amino acids: CASSQVRTGPSSYEQYF. CDR3 nucleotides: TGTGCCAGCAGCCAAGTGAGGACAGGGCCGAGCTCCTACGAGCAGTACTTC.

The V call is TRBV5-5, the J call TRBJ1-2, with D hard to call. This CDR3 has 13 amino acids. The germline V gene has CDR1 SGHKS and CDR2 YYEKEE (reference sequence). The V gene lost 1 base and the J gene lost 7 bases, with 11 bases spanning the gap. In DNA form, the CDR3 reads TGTGCCAGCAGCTTGTTGGGGTCGGCTGGCTACACCTTC. Translation: CASSLLGSAGYTF.

The chain carries TRBV7-9 and TRBJ2-7, with D possibly being TRBD1 (5 bases). The V gene lost 1 base and the J gene lost 3 bases, with 13 bases spanning the gap. The CDR3 runs to 15 residues. Germline CDR1 is SEHNR and CDR2 is FQNEAQ (reference sequence). CDR3 protein: CASSLDVGVRYEQYF. The DNA of the CDR3 is TGTGCCAGCAGCTTAGACGTAGGGGTACGCTACGAGCAGTACTTC.

As for this clone: The CDR3 carries no conserved terminal phenylalanine or tryptophan, so it likely arises from a read error. This rearrangement joins TRBV7-8 to TRBJ1-4; 11 nucleotides align to TRBD1. CDR1 SGHVS and CDR2 FQNEAQ come from the germline V gene. V was clipped by 2 bases and J by 8 bases; unmatched bases: 7. The CDR3 length is 16 residues. The CDR3 is CASSLQDRGRGEKLFL. The CDR3 DNA reads as TGTGCCAGCAGCTTACAGGACAGGGGGCGCGGAGAAAAACTGTTTCTT.

The chain joins TRBV28 to TRBJ1-4, with 9 bases matching TRBD1. CDR3 length equals 15 residues. Germline CDR1 reads MDHEN; CDR2 reads SYDVKM. The J segment lost 10 bases and the V segment lost 3 bases, leaving 9 bases of the junction unmatched. The CDR3 nucleotides are TGTGCCAGCAGTTTGCCGGGACAGGGTCTGGGAAAACTGTTTTTT. It yields the protein CASSLPGQGLGKLFF.

Here the CDR3 reads CASTGTVTYEQYF. The CDR3 nucleotides are TGCGCCAGCACCGGGACGGTCACCTACGAGCAGTACTTC. V gene TRBV10-2 combines with J gene TRBJ2-5; D assignment may be TRBD1 or TRBD2 (5 bases each). The assigned J gene may be wrong: the sequence end matches TRBJ2-7 better. Germline lookup yields CDR1 WSHSY and CDR2 SAAADI. The CDR3 totals 13 residues.

The chain is built from TRBV7-9 and TRBJ2-5, with 8 positions matching TRBD2. Germline-derived CDR1 and CDR2 are SEHNR and FQNEAQ (reference sequence). Losses at the gene ends were 4 bases for V and 1 base for J; bases not matched to a gene: 5. This CDR3 contains 15 residues. CDR3 DNA sequence: TGTGCCAGCAGCTCGACTAGCGTATTCCAAGAGACCCAGTACTTC. Translating gives CASSSTSVFQETQYF.

The chain uses TRBV7-2 and TRBJ2-4, with 7 bases lining up with TRBD1. Germline V CDR1 and CDR2: SGHTA, FQGNSA. V shed 5 bases, J shed 0 bases, and the junction held 10 bases outside the gene matches. This CDR3 is built from 17 residues. Here the CDR3 reads CASSDYPGQPAKNIQYF. DNA for the CDR3: TGTGCCAGCAGCGACTACCCGGGACAGCCAGCCAAAAACATTCAGTACTTC.

The V and J genes are TRBV5-1 and TRBJ1-1; no firm D call. CDR1 SGHRS and CDR2 YFSETQ come from the germline V gene. The CDR3 has 11 amino acids. V was shortened by 4 bases and J by 3 bases, with 4 bases between the two germline ends. The CDR3 protein is CASSQDTEAFF. The DNA of the CDR3 is TGCGCCAGCAGCCAGGACACTGAAGCTTTCTTT.

J is TRBJ2-5 and V is TRBV28, with D uncertain. The length of the CDR3 is 14 residues. With 6 bases removed from V and 4 bases from J, the gap between germline ends came to 15 bases. The germline CDR1 and CDR2 sequences are MDHEN and SYDVKM. The CDR3 bases are TGTGCCAGCAGGGCCTGGGCCCGGTCAGAGACCCAGTACTTC. Translation: CASRAWARSETQYF.

The chain recombines TRBV4-1 with TRBJ1-1, with D possibly TRBD1 on 5 matching bases. Germline V gene sequence: CDR1 MGHRA, CDR2 YSYEKL. The CDR3 runs to 14 residues. Trimming took off 1 base at V and 2 bases at J, with 8 bases between the two ends. This chain's CDR3 is CASSQGTYNTEAFF. Here the CDR3 DNA reads TGCGCCAGCAGCCAAGGGACATACAACACTGAAGCTTTCTTT.

The chain employs TRBV15 and TRBJ2-1, with D unresolved. The CDR3 runs to 16 residues. Germline V lookup: CDR1 LNHNV, CDR2 YYDKDF (reference sequence). V lost 1 base to trimming and J lost 0 bases, with 10 bases between them. For the CDR3, the DNA is TGTGCCACCAGCAGAGTATTACAGAGCTCCTACAATGAGCAGTTCTTC. This codes for CATSRVLQSSYNEQFF.

The rearrangement joins TRBV6-5 to TRBJ1-2, with a weak D call TRBD1 (6 bases). V was clipped by 0 bases and J by 8 bases, with 19 bases between them. In germline, CDR1 is MNHEY, CDR2 SVGAGI. This CDR3 is built from 16 residues. This CDR3 reads CASSYSTGGGRLGYTF. As DNA, the CDR3 is TGTGCCAGCAGTTACTCGACGGGCGGGGGGCGCCTCGGCTACACCTTC.

The rearrangement joins TRBV30 to TRBJ2-1; 7 nucleotides agree with TRBD2. Losses at the gene ends were 5 bases for V and 4 bases for J; bases not matched to a gene: 14. CDR1 is GTSNPN and CDR2 is SVGIG in the germline V gene (reference sequence). The CDR3 totals 16 residues. CDR3 DNA: TGTGCCTGGGAAAGCGGGATTCATAGCCTATACAATGAGCAGTTCTTC. It is translated as CAWESGIHSLYNEQFF.

The J gene is TRBJ2-2, the V gene TRBV11-3; possibly TRBD2 for D (6 bases). The CDR3 has 15 residues. The V gene lost 0 bases and the J gene lost 4 bases, with 9 bases spanning the gap. Germline V gene sequence: CDR1 SGHNT, CDR2 YENEEA. CDR3 nucleotides: TGTGCCAGCAGCTTAGATGGGGGGAGCACCGGGGAGCTGTTTTTT. Its protein product is CASSLDGGSTGELFF.

The chain carries TRBV2 and TRBJ2-3; D not resolved. The CDR3 runs to 12 residues. The germline gives CDR1 SNHLY, CDR2 FYNNEI. The V gene lost 3 bases and the J gene lost 6 bases, with 7 bases spanning the gap. For the CDR3, the DNA is TGTGCCAGCAGTGAGCCCCCGGATACGCAGTATTTT. Encoded protein: CASSEPPDTQYF.

This chain joins TRBV28 and TRBJ1-2, with D unclear. CDR3 length equals 15 residues. V was clipped by 10 bases and J by 0 bases, with 18 bases between them. Looked up from germline, CDR1 is MDHEN and CDR2 is SYDVKM. The CDR3: CATYITRAANYGYTF. CDR3 nucleotides: TGTGCCACCTACATCACTCGGGCGGCTAACTATGGCTACACCTTC.

As concerns this clone: The same CDR3 arises from other DNA sequences in this sample as well. The chain links TRBV5-1 to TRBJ2-7, with D hard to call. The CDR3 runs 13 residues. The V end was cut by 2 bases, the J end by 1 base, with 7 bases between. Germline CDR1 is SGHRS and CDR2 is YFSETQ. The CDR3 loop is CASSFPGSYEQYF. In DNA form, the CDR3 reads TGCGCCAGCAGCTTCCCCGGATCCTACGAGCAGTACTTC.

DNA for the CDR3: TGTGCCAGCAGCTTAACGGTCAGCCAAGAGACCCAGTACTTC. Encoded protein: CASSLTVSQETQYF. The chain combines TRBV7-2 with TRBJ2-5; D is unresolved. CDR3 length: 14 residues. Germline-derived CDR1 and CDR2 are SGHTA and FQGNSA. Trimming took off 2 bases at V and 1 base at J, with 8 bases between the two ends.

The gene calls are TRBV9 and TRBJ2-1; TRBD2 is a possible D gene (5 bases). CDR3 size: 15 residues. CDR1 and CDR2 (germline): SGDLS, YYNGEE. V was pared by 4 bases and J by 5 bases, with 16 bases between. DNA for the CDR3: TGTGCCAGCAGCTTCCTCGCCTCCGGGAACAATGAGCAGTTCTTC. Protein sequence: CASSFLASGNNEQFF.

The J gene is TRBJ1-5, the V gene TRBV19; 9 bases map to TRBD1. With V trimmed by 3 bases and J by 7 bases, 10 bases remained unmatched. CDR1 is LNHDA and CDR2 is SQIVND in the germline V gene (reference sequence). The CDR3 length is 16 residues. The CDR3 protein is CASSILLQGAGQPQHF. The CDR3 DNA is TGTGCCAGTAGTATCCTTCTACAGGGGGCTGGGCAGCCCCAGCATTTT.

The gene calls are TRBV10-3 and TRBJ1-1, with TRBD1 matching over 7 bases. CDR3 size: 14 residues. V lost 6 bases to trimming and J lost 1 base; unmatched junction nucleotides: 5. Per germline, CDR1 ENHRY and CDR2 SYGVKD. The CDR3 DNA follows: TGTGCCATCAGCCCGGGACAGAGGAACACTGAAGCTTTCTTT. Translated, it gives CAISPGQRNTEAFF.

As concerns this clone: Other nucleotide sequences from this sample produce the same CDR3. The rearrangement links TRBV5-1 to TRBJ1-1, with 7 bases fitting TRBD1. This CDR3 is 15 amino acids long. V lost 0 bases and J lost 1; bases outside the gene matches: 3. Germline V lookup: CDR1 SGHRS, CDR2 YFSETQ. The CDR3 region has the DNA TGCGCCAGCAGCTTGGGTGGGACAGCGAACACTGAAGCTTTCTTT. It yields the protein CASSLGGTANTEAFF. Variable domain in full (rest from reference TRBV5-1 and TRBJ1-1): KAGVTQTPRYLIKTRGQQVTLSCSPISGHRSVSWYQQTPGQGLQFLFEYFSETQRNKGNFPGRFSGRQFSNSRSEMNVSTLELGDSALYLCASSLGGTANTEAFFGQGTRLTVV.

The chain uses TRBV4-3 and TRBJ1-5; 9 bases align to TRBD1. V lost 7 bases to trimming and J lost 2 bases; unmatched junction nucleotides: 3. The CDR3 extends over 14 amino acids. CDR1 is LGHNA, CDR2 YSLEER, per germline. CDR3 coding DNA: TGCGCCAGCAAGCGGACAGGGGGCAATCAGCCCCAGCATTTT. It yields the protein CASKRTGGNQPQHF.

Turning to this clone: Other DNA sequences in the same sample also yield this CDR3. The V and J genes are TRBV28 and TRBJ2-7, with 7 nucleotides matching TRBD1. This CDR3 is 14 amino acids long. Germline CDR1 is MDHEN and CDR2 is SYDVKM. The V gene end was trimmed by 6 bases and the J gene end by 2 bases; junction bases not matched to a gene: 7. The CDR3 is CASRPTGAPYEQYF. CDR3 DNA sequence: TGTGCCAGCAGACCCACAGGGGCCCCCTACGAGCAGTACTTC.

The chain has TRBV30 and TRBJ2-7; D remains unclear. Germline V gene data show CDR1 as GTSNPN and CDR2 as SVGIG (reference sequence). The CDR3 covers 12 residues. Trimming removed 0 bases at V and 0 bases at J, with 3 bases between. This chain's CDR3 is CAWSVFSYEQYF. CDR3 DNA sequence: TGTGCCTGGAGTGTATTCTCCTACGAGCAGTACTTC.

The chain carries TRBV12-5 and TRBJ1-2, with a tentative D call TRBD1 (5 bases). Between the trimmed V and J ends, which lost 1 base and 0 bases, there was a span of 9 bases. The CDR3 contains 15 residues. CDR1 is LGHNT, CDR2 FRNRAP, per germline. The chain's CDR3 is CASGLGTGANYGYTF. The CDR3 DNA sequence: TGTGCTAGTGGTTTGGGGACGGGGGCTAACTATGGCTACACCTTC.

The chain couples TRBV20-1 to TRBJ1-2; TRBD1 matches 8 bases. Germline V CDR1 and CDR2: DFQATT, SNEGSKA (reference sequence). This CDR3 contains 11 residues. The junction had 7 bases not matched to a gene; V was cut back by 6 bases and J by 10 bases. The CDR3 here is CSARQGSDYTF. The CDR3 DNA sequence: TGCAGTGCCCGACAGGGGAGCGACTACACCTTC.